Sequencing of this TCR beta chain was carried out in a study of T cells in tuberculosis. Study as a whole: CD1B tetramers identified T cells specific for mycobacterial lipid GMM.

Clones were read by immunoSEQ multiplex PCR, and TCRdb kept only the in-frame ones, dropping some. The table includes 35,000 to 50,000 clones, approximately 94% detected once. Sequencing was carried out using PBMCs. The TCR originated in a donor aged 10-29 years with latent tuberculosis or without tuberculosis infection. Some clones in this sample may be carry-over from other donors' samples.

In nucleotides, the CDR3 is TGCGCCAGCAGTGGCCTCCGGAACTATGGCTACACCTTC. Translated, it gives CASSGLRNYGYTF. The rearrangement links TRBV10-1 to TRBJ1-2, with D unclear. The ends were cut back, 4 bases at V and 2 bases at J, with 8 bases in the middle. This CDR3 spans 13 amino acids. Germline values: CDR1 WNHNN, CDR2 SYGVQD (reference sequence).